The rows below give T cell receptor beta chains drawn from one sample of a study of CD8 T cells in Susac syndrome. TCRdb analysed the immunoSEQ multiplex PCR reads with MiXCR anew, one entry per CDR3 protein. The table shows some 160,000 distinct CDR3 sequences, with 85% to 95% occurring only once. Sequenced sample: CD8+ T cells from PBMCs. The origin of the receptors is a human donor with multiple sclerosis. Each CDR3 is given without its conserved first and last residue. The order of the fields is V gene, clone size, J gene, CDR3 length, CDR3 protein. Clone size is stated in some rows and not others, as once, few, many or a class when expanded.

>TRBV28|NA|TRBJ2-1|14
ASSLGQRRSYNEQF
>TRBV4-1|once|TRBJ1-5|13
ASSQSDSPTQPQH
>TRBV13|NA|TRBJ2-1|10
ASSSDLNEQF
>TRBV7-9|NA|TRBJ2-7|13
ASSSMVGALDEQY
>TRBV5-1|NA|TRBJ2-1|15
ASVPGLAASAYNEQF
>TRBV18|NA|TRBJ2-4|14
ASSKTSGRAENIQY
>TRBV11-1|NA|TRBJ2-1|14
ASSAVWESSYNEQF
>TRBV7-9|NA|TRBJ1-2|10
ASTILPLGYT
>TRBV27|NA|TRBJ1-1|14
ASTLVGQGARSEAF
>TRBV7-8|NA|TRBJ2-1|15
ASSPEGRGAYYNEQF
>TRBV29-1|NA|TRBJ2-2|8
SVHTGELF
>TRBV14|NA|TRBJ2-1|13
ASSHLAGVANEQF
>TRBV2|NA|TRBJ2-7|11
ATVTFAYYEQY
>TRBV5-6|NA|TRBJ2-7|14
ASSPGTSGKIDEQY
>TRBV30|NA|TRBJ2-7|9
AWRGGYEQY
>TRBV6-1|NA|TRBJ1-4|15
ASSPSLTGQSNEKLF
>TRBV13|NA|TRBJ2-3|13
ASSLGSGVADTQY
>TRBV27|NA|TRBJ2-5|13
ASSLGLATQETQY
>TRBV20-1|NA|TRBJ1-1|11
SAAGFGNTEAF
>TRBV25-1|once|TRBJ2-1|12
ASRDAGSYNEQF
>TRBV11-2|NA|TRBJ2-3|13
ASSHVESRGRAQY
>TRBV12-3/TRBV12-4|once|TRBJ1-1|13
ASRPLWGSNTEAF
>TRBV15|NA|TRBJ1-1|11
ATAQSGHTEAF
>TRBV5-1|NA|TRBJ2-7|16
ASSFFSGRWGEVYEQY
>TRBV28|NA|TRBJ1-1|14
ASSTPLDPMNTEAF
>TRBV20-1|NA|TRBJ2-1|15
SARDGGDRREGNEQF
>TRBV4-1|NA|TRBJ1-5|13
ASSQEPGSNQPQH
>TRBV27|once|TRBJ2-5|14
ASSSPLVGGIETQY
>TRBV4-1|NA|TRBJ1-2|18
ASSQTLAGTGRFPNYGYT